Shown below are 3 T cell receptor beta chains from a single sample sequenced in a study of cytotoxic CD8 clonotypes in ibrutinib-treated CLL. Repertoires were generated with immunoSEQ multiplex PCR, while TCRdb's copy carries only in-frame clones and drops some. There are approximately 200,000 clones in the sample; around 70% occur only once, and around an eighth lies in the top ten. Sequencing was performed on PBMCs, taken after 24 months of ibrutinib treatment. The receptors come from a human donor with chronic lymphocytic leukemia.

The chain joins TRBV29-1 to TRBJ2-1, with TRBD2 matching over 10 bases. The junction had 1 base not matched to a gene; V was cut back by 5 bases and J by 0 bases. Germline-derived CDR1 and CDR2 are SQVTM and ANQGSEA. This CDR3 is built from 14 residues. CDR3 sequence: CSVPSGSSYNEQFF. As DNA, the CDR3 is TGCAGCGTTCCTAGCGGGAGCTCCTACAATGAGCAGTTCTTC.

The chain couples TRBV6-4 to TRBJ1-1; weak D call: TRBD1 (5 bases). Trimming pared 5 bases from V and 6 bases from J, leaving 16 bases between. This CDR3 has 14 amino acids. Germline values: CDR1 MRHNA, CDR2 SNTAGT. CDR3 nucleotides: TGTGCCAGCAGTACGGGACCGCCGGTCGCTGAAGCTTTCTTT. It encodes CASSTGPPVAEAFF.

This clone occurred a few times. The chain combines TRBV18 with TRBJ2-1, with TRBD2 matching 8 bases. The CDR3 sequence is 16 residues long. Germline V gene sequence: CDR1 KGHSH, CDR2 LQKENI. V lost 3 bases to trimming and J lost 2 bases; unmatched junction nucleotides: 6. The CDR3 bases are TGTGCCAGCTCACCTGAAGCGGGAGAGCCCTACAATGAGCAGTTCTTC. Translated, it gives CASSPEAGEPYNEQFF.